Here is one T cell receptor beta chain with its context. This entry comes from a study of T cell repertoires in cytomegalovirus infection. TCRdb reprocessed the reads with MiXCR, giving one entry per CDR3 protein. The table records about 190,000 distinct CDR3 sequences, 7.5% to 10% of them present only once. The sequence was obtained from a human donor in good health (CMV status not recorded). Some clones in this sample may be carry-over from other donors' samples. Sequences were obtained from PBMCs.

DNA for the CDR3: TGTGCCAGTAGTAACCGCTTGGCCAGGGTAGATTCACCCCTCCACTTT. It translates to CASSNRLARVDSPLHF. The V and J genes are TRBV19 and TRBJ1-6, with D possibly TRBD1 on 5 matching bases. Germline loops: CDR1 LNHDA, CDR2 SQIVND (reference sequence). V shed 4 bases and J shed 8 bases, with 18 bases lying between them. The CDR3 spans 16 residues.